This T cell receptor (beta chain) is drawn from a study of cytomegalovirus exposure and HLA in healthy donors. Study information: The roughly 130 validation repertoires, a later analysis reported, used the same platform as the 550 to 700 repertoires from the first cohort.

A roughly 130-subject validation cohort, separate from the approximately 700-subject first cohort, supplied the donors. Assay: immunoSEQ multiplex PCR; the TCRdb copy retains only in-frame clones and omits some. The table has 110,000 or so clones, about 83% seen once; the top ten hold 4% to 6%. This clone is a singleton in its sample. Its matching antigen is unknown. The CDR3 length is 16 residues. V dropped 5 bases and J dropped 2; count of bases not matched to a gene: 11. Germline loops: CDR1 LNHDA, CDR2 SQIVND (reference sequence). Broader study findings: Under in vitro conditions, a few CMV-associated chains were confirmed as specific for CMV antigens. Per published reports, the classifier diagnosed cytomegalovirus status with high specificity and sensitivity.

The V call is TRBV19, the J call TRBJ2-5; 7 bases are a match to TRBD1. The TCR comes from a man aged 18-30 years in good health and CMV-seronegative. The specimen was PBMCs. CDR3 sequence reads: CASSPGTASLQETQYF. The CDR3 nucleotides read TGTGCCAGTAGTCCGGGGACAGCCTCACTTCAAGAGACCCAGTACTTC.